What follows are 31 T cell receptor beta chains derived from one specimen sequenced in a study of cytomegalovirus exposure and HLA in healthy donors. The PCR was carried out with 60 Vbeta primers and 13 Jbeta primers. The assay was immunoSEQ multiplex PCR, and TCRdb's table has in-frame clones only and misses some. Among about 200,000 clones listed, about 80% were seen once. The sequencing input was PBMCs. These receptors all stem from a man between 18 and 29 years old in good health and CMV-seronegative.

The J gene is TRBJ1-2, the V gene TRBV18; no clear D gene. Germline-derived CDR1 and CDR2 are KGHSH and LQKENI. There are 14 residues in the CDR3. V lost 7 bases to trimming and J lost 2 bases, with 14 bases between them. The CDR3 region has the DNA TGTGCCAGCTTGGAGGCAGCGACAAACTATGGCTACACCTTC. This gives the protein CASLEAATNYGYTF. Based on the CDR3 plus reference TRBV18 and TRBJ1-2, the full variable domain is NAGVMQNPRHLVRRRGQEARLRCSPMKGHSHVYWYRQLPEEGLKFMVYLQKENIIDESGMPKERFSAEFPKEGPSILRIQQVVRGDSAAYFCASLEAATNYGYTFGSGTRLTVV.

This chain links TRBV19 with TRBJ1-5; TRBD1 matches 7 bases. Germline V gene data show CDR1 as LNHDA and CDR2 as SQIVND (reference sequence). J lost 5 bases, V lost 11 bases, and 6 bases had no gene match. The CDR3 contains 12 residues. The CDR3: CACRDSDQPQHF. The CDR3 region has the DNA TGTGCCTGCCGGGACAGTGATCAGCCCCAGCATTTT.

V usage is TRBV7-6 and J usage is TRBJ1-1; D gene ambiguous. This CDR3 contains 13 residues. V was cut by 3 bases and J by 4 bases, with 9 bases left in between. CDR1 is SGHVS, CDR2 FNYEAQ, per germline. CDR3 protein: CASSFGLPTEAFF. The CDR3 nucleotides read TGTGCCAGCAGCTTCGGGTTACCCACTGAAGCTTTCTTT.

A word on this clone: Other DNA sequences in this sample translate to the same CDR3. CDR3 sequence (DNA): TGCGCCAGCAGCTCAGGGACTAGCGGGTATAGCTCCTACAATGAGCAGTTCTTC. This encodes CASSSGTSGYSSYNEQFF. This chain connects TRBV5-1 to TRBJ2-1; 12 bases map to TRBD2. This CDR3 region has 18 residues. Germline V gene lookup returns CDR1 SGHRS and CDR2 YFSETQ. Trimming at V came to 3 bases and at J to 0 bases, leaving 7 bases not matched to a gene.

The chain couples TRBV6-6 to TRBJ1-1, with TRBD1 matching over 10 bases. The CDR3 sequence is 15 residues long. V was clipped by 5 bases and J by 6 bases; unmatched bases: 9. Germline lookup yields CDR1 MNHNY and CDR2 SVGAGI (reference sequence). The CDR3 is CASSPGQGRFAEAFF. CDR3 in DNA: TGTGCCAGCAGTCCGGGACAGGGGCGATTCGCTGAAGCTTTCTTT.

The rearrangement uses TRBV2 and TRBJ2-2; possibly TRBD1 for D (6 bases). The CDR3 runs 15 residues. V was trimmed by 4 bases and J by 4 bases, leaving 13 bases between them. Germline loops: CDR1 SNHLY, CDR2 FYNNEI. The CDR3 sequence is CASSGSTGTTGELFF. The CDR3 DNA is TGTGCCAGCAGTGGGTCGACAGGCACCACCGGGGAGCTGTTTTTT.

The chain couples TRBV6-5 to TRBJ1-2; tentatively, D is TRBD1 (6 bases). V was cut by 7 bases and J by 4 bases, with 13 bases left in between. Germline lookup yields CDR1 MNHEY and CDR2 SVGAGI. The CDR3 loop spans 13 amino acids. The CDR3: CASTTGFGYGYTF. CDR3 DNA sequence: TGTGCCAGCACTACAGGGTTCGGCTATGGCTACACCTTC.

This clone was recorded only once. The chain recombines TRBV19 with TRBJ1-5; D is uncertain. V shed 3 bases and J shed 0 bases, with 9 bases lying between them. The CDR3 is 15 amino acids. From germline, CDR1 is LNHDA and CDR2 SQIVND (reference sequence). The CDR3 DNA follows: TGTGCCAGTAGTATGGCGGCGGCTAGCAATCAGCCCCAGCATTTT. This sequence encodes CASSMAAASNQPQHF.

This clone was observed once. The V call is TRBV7-9, the J call TRBJ2-7; TRBD2 matches 14 bases. Germline-derived CDR1 and CDR2 are SEHNR and FQNEAQ (reference sequence). The CDR3 has 16 amino acids. Unmatched junction bases numbered 6, after V lost 5 bases and J lost 3 bases. This chain's CDR3 is CASSDDGLAGGYEQYF. CDR3 sequence (DNA): TGTGCCAGCAGCGACGACGGACTAGCGGGAGGCTACGAGCAGTACTTC.

This chain uses TRBV19 with TRBJ2-7; 10 bases are a match to TRBD2. CDR1 is LNHDA, CDR2 SQIVND, per germline (reference sequence). J gave up 3 bases and V 1 base, and 3 bases lay outside the gene matches. The CDR3 consists of 15 residues. In DNA form, the CDR3 reads TGTGCCAGTAGTATAGTTAGCGGGGGGATCTACGAGCAGTACTTC. Residues: CASSIVSGGIYEQYF.

J is TRBJ1-2 and V is TRBV5-6, with D unresolved. The germline gives CDR1 SGHDT, CDR2 YYEEEE. The V and J ends lost 4 bases and 2 bases respectively, with 9 bases between them. The CDR3 consists of 13 residues. This CDR3 is CASSRYLNYGYTF. The CDR3 DNA reads TGTGCCAGCAGCCGCTACTTGAACTATGGCTACACCTTC.

The V gene is TRBV10-3, the J gene TRBJ2-3; possibly TRBD2 for D (6 bases). Deletions cut 0 bases from V and 0 bases from J, with 10 bases between. Germline values: CDR1 ENHRY, CDR2 SYGVKD. The CDR3 sequence is 16 residues long. Written as DNA, the CDR3 is TGTGCCATCAGTGAGTCGCTAGCGCCGAGCACAGATACGCAGTATTTT. It specifies CAISESLAPSTDTQYF.

The chain recombines TRBV13 with TRBJ2-1, with D possibly being TRBD1 (6 bases). V was shortened by 5 bases and J by 4 bases, with 12 bases between the two germline ends. The CDR3 consists of 14 residues. Looked up from germline, CDR1 is PRHDT and CDR2 is FYEKMQ (reference sequence). The CDR3, as DNA: TGTGCCAGCAGCGGCCGGGACATTTACAATGAGCAGTTCTTC. Translated: CASSGRDIYNEQFF.

The chain has TRBV19 and TRBJ1-5; D gene unclear. This CDR3 has 17 residues. Germline V gene sequence: CDR1 LNHDA, CDR2 SQIVND (reference sequence). V lost 0 bases and J 0 bases, leaving 12 bases between the germline ends. This CDR3 reads CASSIDATVPSNQPQHF. The CDR3 DNA follows: TGTGCCAGTAGTATAGATGCCACAGTCCCTAGCAATCAGCCCCAGCATTTT.

The J gene is TRBJ2-1, the V gene TRBV7-8; 12 nucleotides line up with TRBD2. J lost 7 bases, V lost 5 bases, and 3 bases had no gene match. Germline values: CDR1 SGHVS, CDR2 FQNEAQ. This CDR3 has 14 residues. CDR3 nucleotide sequence: TGTGCCAGCAGCCGACTAGCGGGAGCTAATGAGCAGTTCTTC. Protein product: CASSRLAGANEQFF.

The J gene is TRBJ2-1, the V gene TRBV6-5, with 8 bases fitting TRBD2. J lost 3 bases, V lost 6 bases, and 7 bases had no gene match. CDR1 and CDR2 from the germline V gene are MNHEY and SVGAGI. CDR3 size: 15 residues. Here the CDR3 reads CASRGVAGRYNEQFF. CDR3 nucleotides: TGTGCCAGCAGGGGTGTAGCGGGGCGCTACAATGAGCAGTTCTTC.

This clone was counted once. The chain employs TRBV21-1 and TRBJ1-4; the D segment call TRBD1 is taken from the table without a DNA check. TRBV21-1 is noted as a pseudogene. The CDR3 contains 18 residues. The CDR3 nucleotides read TGTGCCAGCAGCACCGGACAGGGGGCGCGACCCCTAAATGAAAAACTGTTTTTT. Protein: CASSTGQGARPLNEKLFF.

V gene TRBV7-9 combines with J gene TRBJ2-7; 11 bases fit TRBD2. The CDR3 is 14 residues long. CDR1 is SEHNR and CDR2 is FQNEAQ in the germline V gene (reference sequence). After removal of 5 bases from V and 2 bases from J, the junction contained 2 bases not matched to a gene. This CDR3 is CASSGTSGTYEQYF. The CDR3 DNA is TGTGCCAGCAGCGGGACTAGCGGAACCTACGAGCAGTACTTC.

CDR3: CASSVSGNQPQHF. CDR3 coding DNA: TGTGCCAGCAGCGTTAGTGGTAATCAGCCCCAGCATTTT. The gene calls are TRBV7-2 and TRBJ1-5; D not resolved. CDR1 is SGHTA and CDR2 is FQGNSA in the germline V gene. The CDR3 spans 13 residues. V was pared by 5 bases and J by 4 bases, with 9 bases between.

This CDR3 reads CSVPGGETQYF. The CDR3 bases are TGCAGCGTGCCGGGGGGGGAGACCCAGTACTTC. This rearrangement joins TRBV29-1 to TRBJ2-5, with 8 nucleotides matching TRBD2. The CDR3 sequence is 11 residues long. CDR1 SQVTM and CDR2 ANQGSEA come from the germline V gene. V gave up 6 bases and J gave up 5 bases; unmatched junction bases: 2.

This chain joins TRBV20-1 and TRBJ1-2, with 7 bases aligning to TRBD1. CDR1 is DFQATT and CDR2 is SNEGSKA in the germline V gene (reference sequence). The CDR3 covers 11 residues. The V and J ends lost 7 bases and 8 bases, in that order; junction bases with no gene match: 7. The CDR3 coding sequence is TGCAGTGTCAGACAGGGTTTCGGCTACACCTTC. Its protein is CSVRQGFGYTF.

J is TRBJ2-7 and V is TRBV19; 9 nucleotides line up with TRBD2. The CDR3 sequence is 13 residues long. V was clipped by 4 bases and J by 5 bases; unmatched bases: 3. Germline lookup yields CDR1 LNHDA and CDR2 SQIVND (reference sequence). The CDR3 DNA follows: TGTGCCAGTAGTAGCGGGGGGGCCGACGAGCAGTACTTC. It encodes CASSSGGADEQYF.

CDR3 DNA sequence: TGTGCCAGCAGTTACTCGGGGGGGGCGCGTCAGCCCCAGCATTTT. Protein: CASSYSGGARQPQHF. V gene TRBV6-7 combines with J gene TRBJ1-5, with D possibly being TRBD1 (6 bases). TRBV6-7 is designated an ORF whose function remains uncertain. Deletions cut 0 bases from V and 6 bases from J, with 12 bases between. There are 15 residues in the CDR3.

This clone was seen a handful of times. The gene calls are TRBV7-8 and TRBJ2-3, with 8 bases identical to TRBD2. V was pared by 5 bases and J by 5 bases, with 12 bases of the junction left unmatched. Germline V gene sequence: CDR1 SGHVS, CDR2 FQNEAQ. The length of the CDR3 is 16 residues. The CDR3 loop is CASSPAAGATGDTQYF. The CDR3 DNA reads as TGTGCCAGCAGCCCCGCAGCGGGGGCCACGGGAGATACGCAGTATTTT. Variable domain in full (rest from reference TRBV7-8 and TRBJ2-3): GAGVSQSPRYKVAKRGQDVALRCDPISGHVSLFWYQQALGQGPEFLTYFQNEAQLDKSGLPSDRFFAERPEGSVSTLKIQRTQQEDSAVYLCASSPAAGATGDTQYFGPGTRLTVL.

The chain joins TRBV13 to TRBJ1-1; D is perhaps TRBD1 (5 bases). The CDR3 is made up of 15 amino acids. CDR1 and CDR2 from the germline V gene are PRHDT and FYEKMQ (reference sequence). Trimming removed 7 bases at V and 4 bases at J, with 19 bases between. CDR3 amino acids: CASTAGRGVGTEAFF. The CDR3 DNA follows: TGTGCCAGCACCGCGGGGCGGGGGGTTGGCACTGAAGCTTTCTTT. Based on the CDR3 plus reference TRBV13 and TRBJ1-1, the full variable domain is AAGVIQSPRHLIKEKRETATLKCYPIPRHDTVYWYQQGPGQDPQFLISFYEKMQSDKGSIPDRFSAQQFSDYHSELNMSSLELGDSALYFCASTAGRGVGTEAFFGQGTRLTVV.

The chain carries TRBV4-3 and TRBJ2-5; possibly TRBD1 for D (6 bases). The CDR3 consists of 17 residues. Looked up from germline, CDR1 is LGHNA and CDR2 is YSLEER. The V gene lost 0 bases and the J gene lost 2 bases, with 16 bases spanning the gap. DNA of the CDR3: TGCGCCAGCAGCCAAGATGCGTGGACAGAGAGGCAAGAGACCCAGTACTTC. Translating gives CASSQDAWTERQETQYF.

The rearrangement links TRBV4-3 to TRBJ2-1; 7 nucleotides match TRBD2. The germline V gene encodes CDR1 LGHNA and CDR2 YSLEER. CDR3 length equals 18 residues. V lost 0 bases to trimming and J lost 2 bases; unmatched junction nucleotides: 10. CDR3 sequence reads: CASSQDSVLATTYNEQFF. The CDR3 DNA follows: TGCGCCAGCAGCCAAGATAGCGTACTAGCGACTACCTACAATGAGCAGTTCTTC.

J is TRBJ1-5 and V is TRBV18; 9 bases are a match to TRBD1. V lost 1 base to trimming and J lost 7 bases; unmatched junction nucleotides: 2. The CDR3 spans 14 residues. CDR1 is KGHSH, CDR2 LQKENI, per germline. Here the CDR3 DNA reads TGTGCCAGCTCACCACTGGACAGGGGACAGCCCCAGCATTTT. This translates into CASSPLDRGQPQHF.

The rearrangement links TRBV27 to TRBJ2-5, with 13 bases fitting TRBD2. CDR1 and CDR2 from the germline V gene are MNHEY and SMNVEV (reference sequence). V lost 6 bases, J lost 5 bases, and 3 bases stayed unmatched. The CDR3 extends over 14 amino acids. CDR3 in DNA: TGTGCCAGCAGACTAGCGGGAGGGCCGGAGACCCAGTACTTC. It encodes CASRLAGGPETQYF.

Here the CDR3 DNA reads TGTGCCAGCAGTTCGGGGGAGTTTGCAACTAATGAAAAACTGTTTTTT. It specifies CASSSGEFATNEKLFF. The chain couples TRBV11-2 to TRBJ1-4; perhaps TRBD1 as D (5 bases). Germline CDR1 SGHAT, CDR2 FQNNGV. This CDR3 contains 16 residues. Trimming removed 6 bases from V and 0 bases from J, with 14 bases in between.

CDR3 in DNA: TGTGCCAGCAGTCGTGGGGCTTATGGCTACACCTTC. The encoded protein is CASSRGAYGYTF. V and J are TRBV6-5 and TRBJ1-2; D is perhaps TRBD1 (5 bases). CDR1 is MNHEY and CDR2 is SVGAGI in the germline V gene. CDR3 length: 12 amino acids. V shed 5 bases and J shed 5 bases, with 9 bases lying between them.